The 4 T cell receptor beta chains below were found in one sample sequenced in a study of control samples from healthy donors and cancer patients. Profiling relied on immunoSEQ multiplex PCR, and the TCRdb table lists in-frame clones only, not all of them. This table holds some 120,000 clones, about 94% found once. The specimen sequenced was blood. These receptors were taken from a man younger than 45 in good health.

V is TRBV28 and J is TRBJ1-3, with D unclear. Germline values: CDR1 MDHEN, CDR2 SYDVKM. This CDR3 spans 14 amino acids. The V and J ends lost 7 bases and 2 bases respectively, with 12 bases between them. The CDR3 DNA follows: TGTGCCAGCAACCCCCCAGGCACTGGAAACACCATATATTTT. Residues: CASNPPGTGNTIYF.

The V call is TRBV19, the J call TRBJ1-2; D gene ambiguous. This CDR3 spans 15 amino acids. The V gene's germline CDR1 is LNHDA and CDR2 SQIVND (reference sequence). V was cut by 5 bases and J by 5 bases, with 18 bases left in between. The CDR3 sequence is CASSPGPGNEYGYTF. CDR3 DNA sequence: TGTGCCAGTAGTCCCGGTCCGGGGAATGAGTATGGCTACACCTTC. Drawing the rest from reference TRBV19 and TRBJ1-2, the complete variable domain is DGGITQSPKYLFRKEGQNVTLSCEQNLNHDAMYWYRQDPGQGLRLIYYSQIVNDFQKGDIAEGYSVSREKKESFPLTVTSAQKNPTAFYLCASSPGPGNEYGYTFGSGTRLTVV.

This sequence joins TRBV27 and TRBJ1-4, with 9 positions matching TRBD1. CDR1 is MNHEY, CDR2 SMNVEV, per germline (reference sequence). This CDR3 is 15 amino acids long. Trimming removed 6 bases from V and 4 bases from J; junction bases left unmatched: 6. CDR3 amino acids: CASRYGTGHNEKLFF. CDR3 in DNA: TGTGCCAGCAGATACGGGACAGGGCATAATGAAAAACTGTTTTTT.

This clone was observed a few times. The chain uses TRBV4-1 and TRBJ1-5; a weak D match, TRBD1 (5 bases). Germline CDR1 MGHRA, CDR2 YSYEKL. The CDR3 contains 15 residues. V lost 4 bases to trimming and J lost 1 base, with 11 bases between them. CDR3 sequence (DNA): TGCGCCAGCAGCCCGGGACCGGTAAGCAATCAGCCCCAGCATTTT. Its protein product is CASSPGPVSNQPQHF.